The rows below give T cell receptor beta chains drawn from one sample of a study of blood T cell repertoires in COVID-19. The protocol was immunoSEQ multiplex PCR, while the TCRdb copy is restricted to in-frame clones and leaves out a portion. The sample has more than 150,000 clones, 89% seen once. Input material: peripheral blood. Receptors originate from a man in his sixties with acute or convalescent COVID-19. Each CDR3 is given with its conserved first and last residue. Fields, in order: clone size, D gene, V gene, J gene, CDR3 DNA, CDR3 protein. The D gene is left open where the match is weak. Rows may omit the clone size; those that give it use once, few, many or a size class.

abundance: few
d_gene: -
v_gene: TRBV11-2
j_gene: TRBJ2-1
CDR3nt: TGTGCCAGCAGCTTAACAGCGGTCAATGAGCAGTTCTTC
CDR3aa: CASSLTAVNEQFF

abundance: -
d_gene: -
v_gene: TRBV2
j_gene: TRBJ1-4
CDR3nt: TGTGCCAACCGCGAGGGAGGCGTTTACGAAAAACTGTTTTTT
CDR3aa: CANREGGVYEKLFF

abundance: once
d_gene: TRBD2
v_gene: TRBV9
j_gene: TRBJ2-2
CDR3nt: TGTGCCAGCAGCGGGGGGACTAGCGGGGACACCGGGGAGCTGTTTTTT
CDR3aa: CASSGGTSGDTGELFF

abundance: -
d_gene: -
v_gene: TRBV7-3
j_gene: TRBJ2-3
CDR3nt: TGTGCCAGCAGCTTACGGTCGTCCACAGATACGCAGTATTTT
CDR3aa: CASSLRSSTDTQYF

abundance: -
d_gene: TRBD1
v_gene: TRBV5-6
j_gene: TRBJ1-5
CDR3nt: TGTGCCAGCAGCCGAAAGGGACAGGGAGGTAATCAGCCCCAGCATTTT
CDR3aa: CASSRKGQGGNQPQHF

abundance: -
d_gene: TRBD2
v_gene: TRBV2
j_gene: TRBJ2-3
CDR3nt: TGTGCCAGCAGTGATTCAGGGACTAAAGATACGCAGTATTTT
CDR3aa: CASSDSGTKDTQYF

abundance: -
d_gene: TRBD2
v_gene: TRBV6-2/TRBV6-3
j_gene: TRBJ2-1
CDR3nt: TGTGCCAGCAGTCTCAAGGGGACGCTAGCGGGGGGACCTTACAATGAGCAGTTCTTC
CDR3aa: CASSLKGTLAGGPYNEQFF

abundance: few
d_gene: -
v_gene: TRBV5-1
j_gene: TRBJ1-4
CDR3nt: TGCGCCAGCAGCTTGGCTGGGGAGGCTAATGAAAAACTGTTTTTT
CDR3aa: CASSLAGEANEKLFF

abundance: -
d_gene: TRBD2
v_gene: TRBV5-1
j_gene: TRBJ2-7
CDR3nt: TGCGCCAGCAGCCCACTCGGGGGGATCTCCTACGAGCAGTACTTC
CDR3aa: CASSPLGGISYEQYF

abundance: -
d_gene: -
v_gene: TRBV10-3
j_gene: TRBJ1-2
CDR3nt: TGTGCCATCAGTGAGATACACTCCCCACAGGTGCACTATGGCTACACCTTC
CDR3aa: CAISEIHSPQVHYGYTF

abundance: -
d_gene: TRBD2
v_gene: TRBV7-9
j_gene: TRBJ2-3
CDR3nt: TGTGCCAGCAGCTTAACGGCGGGGGTGGGCACAGATACGCAGTATTTT
CDR3aa: CASSLTAGVGTDTQYF

abundance: -
d_gene: TRBD1
v_gene: TRBV11-3
j_gene: TRBJ2-2
CDR3nt: TGTGCCAGCAGTAAGGGACAGGGGAACACCGGGGAGCTGTTTTTT
CDR3aa: CASSKGQGNTGELFF

abundance: -
d_gene: TRBD2
v_gene: TRBV4-3
j_gene: TRBJ2-1
CDR3nt: TGCGCCAGCAGCCAGAATCTAGCGGGGGGGCTTTACAATGAGCAGTTCTTC
CDR3aa: CASSQNLAGGLYNEQFF

abundance: -
d_gene: -
v_gene: TRBV2
j_gene: TRBJ2-3
CDR3nt: TGTGCCAGCTCACTACGACAGGTTACAGATACGCAGTATTTT
CDR3aa: CASSLRQVTDTQYF

abundance: -
d_gene: TRBD1
v_gene: TRBV7-2
j_gene: TRBJ1-4
CDR3nt: TGTGCCAGCAGCTTCAATACAGGGGGCGCGGAAAAACTGTTTTTT
CDR3aa: CASSFNTGGAEKLFF

abundance: -
d_gene: -
v_gene: TRBV2
j_gene: TRBJ2-7
CDR3nt: TGTGCCAGCAGTGAATTGTGGGCAGAAGCCTACGAGCAGTACTTC
CDR3aa: CASSELWAEAYEQYF

abundance: -
d_gene: -
v_gene: TRBV29-1
j_gene: TRBJ2-1
CDR3nt: TGCAGCGTTACCGGACCAGGGACAAGTCGTGAGCAGTTCTTC
CDR3aa: CSVTGPGTSREQFF

abundance: -
d_gene: -
v_gene: TRBV2
j_gene: TRBJ2-7
CDR3nt: TGTGCCAGCAGTGAAGCGCTATGGGGACACTACGAGCAGTACTTC
CDR3aa: CASSEALWGHYEQYF

abundance: once
d_gene: -
v_gene: TRBV5-1
j_gene: TRBJ1-6
CDR3nt: TGCGCCAGCAGAACAGAAACAGGGTCCAATTCACCCCTCCACTTT
CDR3aa: CASRTETGSNSPLHF

abundance: -
d_gene: -
v_gene: TRBV24-1
j_gene: TRBJ2-2
CDR3nt: TGTGCCACCAGTGATACGATGGGGCTCGTGGGCACCGGGGAGCTGTTTTTT
CDR3aa: CATSDTMGLVGTGELFF

abundance: -
d_gene: TRBD1
v_gene: TRBV5-1
j_gene: TRBJ1-1
CDR3nt: TGCGCCAGCAGCCCTCAGACAGGGGGAAACACTGAAGCTTTCTTT
CDR3aa: CASSPQTGGNTEAFF

abundance: -
d_gene: -
v_gene: TRBV4-1
j_gene: TRBJ1-1
CDR3nt: TGCGCCAGCAGCCAAGATTTGGGGGGGGTGGCTTTCTTT
CDR3aa: CASSQDLGGVAFF

abundance: -
d_gene: -
v_gene: TRBV6-5
j_gene: TRBJ1-6
CDR3nt: TGTGCCAGCAGTTCCCTCGACATCTATAATTCACCCCTCCACTTT
CDR3aa: CASSSLDIYNSPLHF

abundance: -
d_gene: -
v_gene: TRBV7-2
j_gene: TRBJ2-2
CDR3nt: TGTGCCAGCAGCCCACCCACAACCCGGGTCACCGGGGAGCTGTTTTTT
CDR3aa: CASSPPTTRVTGELFF

abundance: few
d_gene: -
v_gene: TRBV30
j_gene: TRBJ2-7
CDR3nt: TGTGCCTGGGCCCCCGGGTCCCTCCGAGAGCAGTACTTC
CDR3aa: CAWAPGSLREQYF

abundance: -
d_gene: -
v_gene: TRBV6-5
j_gene: TRBJ1-1
CDR3nt: TGTGCCAGCAGTTCAAGGGCCAGAAGGGGTGAAGCTTTCTTT
CDR3aa: CASSSRARRGEAFF

abundance: -
d_gene: TRBD2
v_gene: TRBV11-2
j_gene: TRBJ2-1
CDR3nt: TGTGCCAGCAGCTTAGTCAAAAGCGGGGCCAACTACAATGAGCAGTTCTTC
CDR3aa: CASSLVKSGANYNEQFF

abundance: -
d_gene: -
v_gene: TRBV11-2
j_gene: TRBJ2-4
CDR3nt: TGTGCCAGCAGCCCCCAGGACAGCTACAAAAACATTCAGTACTTC
CDR3aa: CASSPQDSYKNIQYF

abundance: -
d_gene: TRBD1
v_gene: TRBV9
j_gene: TRBJ2-2
CDR3nt: TGTGCCAGCAGCATGAACCGTGGACAGGGGGGAACCGGGGAGCTGTTTTTT
CDR3aa: CASSMNRGQGGTGELFF

abundance: -
d_gene: -
v_gene: TRBV6-5
j_gene: TRBJ1-1
CDR3nt: TGTGCCAGCAGTTACGGGGGGGCCACTGAAGCTTTCTTT
CDR3aa: CASSYGGATEAFF

abundance: -
d_gene: TRBD1
v_gene: TRBV10-3
j_gene: TRBJ2-7
CDR3nt: TGTGCCATCAGTGTACAGGGGGCAACCTACGAGCAGTACTTC
CDR3aa: CAISVQGATYEQYF

abundance: -
d_gene: TRBD2
v_gene: TRBV5-1
j_gene: TRBJ2-5
CDR3nt: TGCGCCAGCAGCCCTTGGGATATTCTGCGGGGGGGCCGGGAGACCCAGTACTTC
CDR3aa: CASSPWDILRGGRETQYF

abundance: -
d_gene: TRBD1
v_gene: TRBV19
j_gene: TRBJ1-5
CDR3nt: TGTGCCAGTAGTTCCACACAGGGGATGCGCTACAATCAGCCCCAGCATTTT
CDR3aa: CASSSTQGMRYNQPQHF

abundance: -
d_gene: -
v_gene: TRBV12-5
j_gene: TRBJ1-5
CDR3nt: TGTGCTAGTGGTTTGGCTCCGAGGTTGCAGCCCCAGCATTTT
CDR3aa: CASGLAPRLQPQHF

abundance: -
d_gene: -
v_gene: TRBV25-1
j_gene: TRBJ2-3
CDR3nt: TGTGCCAGCAGTGAATTAGGCAGGGGCACAGATACGCAGTATTTT
CDR3aa: CASSELGRGTDTQYF

abundance: -
d_gene: TRBD1
v_gene: TRBV25-1
j_gene: TRBJ1-5
CDR3nt: TGTGCCAGCAGCGGACAGGGCCCAGGGCCCCAGCATTTT
CDR3aa: CASSGQGPGPQHF

abundance: -
d_gene: TRBD2
v_gene: TRBV7-2
j_gene: TRBJ2-6
CDR3nt: TGTGCCAGCAGCCCCTACGGGGGGTTATCCTCTGGGGCCAACGTCCTGACTTTC
CDR3aa: CASSPYGGLSSGANVLTF

abundance: -
d_gene: -
v_gene: TRBV5-1
j_gene: TRBJ1-4
CDR3nt: TGCGCCAGCAGCTTGGGAGGTTCTGCAACTAATGAAAAACTGTTTTTT
CDR3aa: CASSLGGSATNEKLFF

abundance: few
d_gene: -
v_gene: TRBV5-6
j_gene: TRBJ1-2
CDR3nt: TGTGCCAGCAGCTTGCAGGTAGACAGATGGAAAAATGGCTACACCTTC
CDR3aa: CASSLQVDRWKNGYTF

abundance: -
d_gene: TRBD1
v_gene: TRBV3-1/TRBV3-2
j_gene: TRBJ1-2
CDR3nt: TGTGCCAGCAGCCGACCGAGCGGGACAGGCTATGGCTACACCTTC
CDR3aa: CASSRPSGTGYGYTF

abundance: -
d_gene: -
v_gene: TRBV20-1
j_gene: TRBJ1-1
CDR3nt: TGCAGTGCTAGTGTCGGCAGGGACACTGAAGCTTTCTTT
CDR3aa: CSASVGRDTEAFF

abundance: -
d_gene: -
v_gene: TRBV18
j_gene: TRBJ2-7
CDR3nt: TGTGCCAGCTCCTCCCCCGGCAGGGGTTACGAGCAGTACTTC
CDR3aa: CASSSPGRGYEQYF

abundance: -
d_gene: -
v_gene: TRBV18
j_gene: TRBJ1-1
CDR3nt: TGTGCCAGCTCAAAAAACGGGGGGGAGAACACTGAAGCTTTCTTT
CDR3aa: CASSKNGGENTEAFF

abundance: -
d_gene: TRBD1
v_gene: TRBV2
j_gene: TRBJ2-7
CDR3nt: TGTGCCAGCAGTGTGGCGGACAGGGTAAATTACGAGCAGTACTTC
CDR3aa: CASSVADRVNYEQYF

abundance: -
d_gene: -
v_gene: TRBV19
j_gene: TRBJ1-5
CDR3nt: TGTGCCAGTGGTGGGTCCCAAAGGGGGCAGCCCCAGCATTTT
CDR3aa: CASGGSQRGQPQHF

abundance: once
d_gene: -
v_gene: TRBV9
j_gene: TRBJ2-1
CDR3nt: TGTGCCAGCAGCCCCCCCCCGACAATCCGGTTCTTC
CDR3aa: CASSPPPTIRFF

abundance: -
d_gene: TRBD1
v_gene: TRBV5-1
j_gene: TRBJ1-2
CDR3nt: TGCGCCAGCAGCCTACCCGGGACAGGGGGTCTTGGCTACACCTTC
CDR3aa: CASSLPGTGGLGYTF

abundance: -
d_gene: TRBD2
v_gene: TRBV2
j_gene: TRBJ2-1
CDR3nt: TGTGCCAGCAGTGTAACGGGGGGGCCCTACAATGAGCAGTTCTTC
CDR3aa: CASSVTGGPYNEQFF

abundance: -
d_gene: TRBD2
v_gene: TRBV9
j_gene: TRBJ2-1
CDR3nt: TGTGCCAGCAGCCTAAGACTAGCGGGGGACCCATACAATGAGCAGTTCTTC
CDR3aa: CASSLRLAGDPYNEQFF

abundance: -
d_gene: TRBD2
v_gene: TRBV29-1
j_gene: TRBJ2-1
CDR3nt: TGCAGCGCCCATGGACTAGGGCAAGAGCAGTTCTTC
CDR3aa: CSAHGLGQEQFF

abundance: once
d_gene: -
v_gene: TRBV2
j_gene: TRBJ1-1
CDR3nt: TGTGCCAGCAGTGCCTCGGGTTTGGAAGCTTTCTTT
CDR3aa: CASSASGLEAFF

abundance: few
d_gene: TRBD1
v_gene: TRBV11-2
j_gene: TRBJ1-1
CDR3nt: TGTGCCAGCAGCCCTCGGGGCAGGGGGCGGGTGAGCACTGAAGCTTTCTTT
CDR3aa: CASSPRGRGRVSTEAFF

abundance: -
d_gene: TRBD1
v_gene: TRBV30
j_gene: TRBJ2-6
CDR3nt: TGTGCCTGGAGGGGTGGACAGGGCTCTGCTGGGGCCAACGTCCTGACTTTC
CDR3aa: CAWRGGQGSAGANVLTF

abundance: -
d_gene: -
v_gene: TRBV11-3
j_gene: TRBJ2-7
CDR3nt: TGTGCCAGCAGCTTAACCATGGCCAGGTACTACGAGCAGTACTTC
CDR3aa: CASSLTMARYYEQYF

abundance: -
d_gene: -
v_gene: TRBV18
j_gene: TRBJ2-5
CDR3nt: TGTGCCAGCTCAAAGCCTGGAGGGGAGACCCAGTACTTC
CDR3aa: CASSKPGGETQYF

abundance: -
d_gene: TRBD2
v_gene: TRBV24-1
j_gene: TRBJ2-1
CDR3nt: TGTGCCACCAGTGCTAGGGCTAGCGGGGGATACAATGAGCAGTTCTTC
CDR3aa: CATSARASGGYNEQFF

abundance: -
d_gene: -
v_gene: TRBV6-2/TRBV6-3
j_gene: TRBJ2-7
CDR3nt: TGTGCCAGCAGTATCGGGGTTGAGCAGTACTTC
CDR3aa: CASSIGVEQYF

abundance: -
d_gene: -
v_gene: TRBV3-1/TRBV3-2
j_gene: TRBJ2-1
CDR3nt: TGTGCCAGCAGCCAATTCGGTGAGCAGTTCTTC
CDR3aa: CASSQFGEQFF

abundance: -
d_gene: -
v_gene: TRBV7-2
j_gene: TRBJ2-1
CDR3nt: TGTGCCAGCAGCGCAACCACAGGGTTCGATGAGCAGTTCTTC
CDR3aa: CASSATTGFDEQFF

abundance: -
d_gene: -
v_gene: TRBV4-3
j_gene: TRBJ2-7
CDR3nt: TGCGCCAGCAGCCAAGGCTCGGGGAACGAGCAGTACTTC
CDR3aa: CASSQGSGNEQYF